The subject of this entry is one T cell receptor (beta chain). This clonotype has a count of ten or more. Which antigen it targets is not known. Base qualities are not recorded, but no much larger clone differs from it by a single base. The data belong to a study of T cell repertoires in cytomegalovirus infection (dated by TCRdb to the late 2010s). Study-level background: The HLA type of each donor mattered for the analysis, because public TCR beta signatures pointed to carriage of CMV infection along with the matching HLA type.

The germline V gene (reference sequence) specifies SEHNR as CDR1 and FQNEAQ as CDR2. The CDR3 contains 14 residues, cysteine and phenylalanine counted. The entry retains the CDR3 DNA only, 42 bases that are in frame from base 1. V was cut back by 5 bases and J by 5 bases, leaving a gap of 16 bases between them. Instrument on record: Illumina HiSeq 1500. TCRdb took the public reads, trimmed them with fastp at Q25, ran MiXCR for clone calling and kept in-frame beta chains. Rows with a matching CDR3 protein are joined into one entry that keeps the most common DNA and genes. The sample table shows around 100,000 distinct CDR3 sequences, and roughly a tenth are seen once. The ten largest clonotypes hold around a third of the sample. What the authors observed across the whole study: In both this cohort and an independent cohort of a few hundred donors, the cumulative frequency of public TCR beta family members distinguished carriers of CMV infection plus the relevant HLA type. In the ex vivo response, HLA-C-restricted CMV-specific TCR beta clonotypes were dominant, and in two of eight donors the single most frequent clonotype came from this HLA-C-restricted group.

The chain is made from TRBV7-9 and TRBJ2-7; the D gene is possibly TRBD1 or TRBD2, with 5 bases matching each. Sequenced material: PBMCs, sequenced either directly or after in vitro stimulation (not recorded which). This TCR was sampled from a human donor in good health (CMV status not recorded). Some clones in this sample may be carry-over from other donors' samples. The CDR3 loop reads CASSRLEGLNEQYF. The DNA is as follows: TGTGCCAGCAGCCGTCTCGAGGGGCTGAACGAGCAGTACTTC.